These T cell receptor beta chains were read from a single sample in a study of T cells in pancreatic ductal adenocarcinoma. TCRdb keeps only in-frame clones here, not all; method: immunoSEQ multiplex PCR. The sample yields over 85,000 clones, about 95% seen once. The sequencing sample was made of PBMCs. These receptors all come from a human donor with pancreatic ductal adenocarcinoma. Each CDR3 is given with its conserved first and last residue. The D gene is left open where the match is weak. Clone sizes are given selectively: once, few, many, or a class where the clone is expanded.

v_gene: TRBV7-2; j_gene: TRBJ2-2; abundance: .; d_gene: .; CDR3nt: TGTGGACAGGCGAACACCGGGGAGCTGTTTTTT; CDR3aa: CGQANTGELFF
v_gene: TRBV7-9; j_gene: TRBJ2-7; abundance: .; d_gene: TRBD2; CDR3nt: TGTGCCAGCAGCCTTCTCGAAGCGGGGGAGCAGTACTTC; CDR3aa: CASSLLEAGEQYF
v_gene: TRBV7-9; j_gene: TRBJ2-3; abundance: .; d_gene: .; CDR3nt: TGTGCCAGCAGCTCTGGGACTAGCACAGATACGCAGTATTTT; CDR3aa: CASSSGTSTDTQYF
v_gene: TRBV6-5; j_gene: TRBJ2-5; abundance: .; d_gene: TRBD2; CDR3nt: TGTGCCAGCAGTCAAAGACTAGCGGGAGTGCAGACCCAGTACTTC; CDR3aa: CASSQRLAGVQTQYF
v_gene: TRBV5-5; j_gene: TRBJ1-1; abundance: .; d_gene: .; CDR3nt: TGTGCCAGCAGCGACAGGACGAACACTGAAGCTTTCTTT; CDR3aa: CASSDRTNTEAFF
v_gene: TRBV15; j_gene: TRBJ2-7; abundance: .; d_gene: TRBD1; CDR3nt: TGTGCCACCAGCAGAGGGACAGGTTGGGGCGAGCAGTACTTC; CDR3aa: CATSRGTGWGEQYF
v_gene: TRBV19; j_gene: TRBJ2-3; abundance: .; d_gene: TRBD1; CDR3nt: TGTGCCACTAACACAGGGGGCGGCACAGATACGCAGTATTTT; CDR3aa: CATNTGGGTDTQYF
v_gene: TRBV15; j_gene: TRBJ2-5; abundance: .; d_gene: .; CDR3nt: TGTGCCACCAGCAGAGATAGGGGTCTCGGGGAGACCCAGTACTTC; CDR3aa: CATSRDRGLGETQYF
v_gene: TRBV10-3; j_gene: TRBJ2-5; abundance: .; d_gene: TRBD1; CDR3nt: TGTGCCATCAGTGTACAGGGGGCGAGCGGAGAGACCCAGTACTTC; CDR3aa: CAISVQGASGETQYF
v_gene: TRBV5-1; j_gene: TRBJ1-5; abundance: .; d_gene: TRBD1; CDR3nt: TGCGCCAGCAGCTTGCCCCAGGGGGCCGGCAATCAGCCCCAGCATTTT; CDR3aa: CASSLPQGAGNQPQHF
v_gene: TRBV15; j_gene: TRBJ2-2; abundance: .; d_gene: TRBD1; CDR3nt: TGTGCCACCAGCAGAGGGGGGACAGGGGGCACCGGGGAGCTGTTTTTT; CDR3aa: CATSRGGTGGTGELFF
v_gene: TRBV18; j_gene: TRBJ2-7; abundance: .; d_gene: .; CDR3nt: TGTGCCAGCTCGCCTAGTTCCGCGGAACGGTACTTC; CDR3aa: CASSPSSAERYF
v_gene: TRBV9; j_gene: TRBJ2-7; abundance: .; d_gene: .; CDR3nt: TGTGCCAGCCGGTTAAACGAGCGGCACGAGCAGTACTTC; CDR3aa: CASRLNERHEQYF
v_gene: TRBV2; j_gene: TRBJ2-3; abundance: .; d_gene: .; CDR3nt: TGTGCCAGCAAATCTTCTAGCACAGATACGCAGTATTTT; CDR3aa: CASKSSSTDTQYF
v_gene: TRBV10-1; j_gene: TRBJ2-1; abundance: .; d_gene: TRBD2; CDR3nt: TGCGCCAGCAGTGACCAAGCGGGAGGTTTTCAGTTCTTC; CDR3aa: CASSDQAGGFQFF
v_gene: TRBV7-4; j_gene: TRBJ1-5; abundance: .; d_gene: TRBD1; CDR3nt: TGTGCCAGCAGCCCAACTCTACCCGGGACAGAGATTAATCAGCCCCAGCATTTT; CDR3aa: CASSPTLPGTEINQPQHF
v_gene: TRBV29-1; j_gene: TRBJ2-5; abundance: .; d_gene: .; CDR3nt: TGCAGCGTTGAAGATCGGAGTGGGGCGGGGTTTACCCAGTACTTC; CDR3aa: CSVEDRSGAGFTQYF
v_gene: TRBV30; j_gene: TRBJ2-7; abundance: .; d_gene: .; CDR3nt: TGTGCCTGGAGTGACCGGACAGCCTACGAGCAGTACTTC; CDR3aa: CAWSDRTAYEQYF
v_gene: TRBV7-2; j_gene: TRBJ2-1; abundance: once; d_gene: TRBD2; CDR3nt: TGTGCCAGCAGCTTACGGGGGACTAGCGGCTACAATGAGCAGTTCTTC; CDR3aa: CASSLRGTSGYNEQFF
v_gene: TRBV19; j_gene: TRBJ2-2; abundance: .; d_gene: .; CDR3nt: TGTGCCAGTAGTATGTTGGAGGGACTCCGCACCGGGGAGCTGTTTTTT; CDR3aa: CASSMLEGLRTGELFF
v_gene: TRBV5-5; j_gene: TRBJ2-5; abundance: .; d_gene: TRBD2; CDR3nt: TGTGCCAGCAGCTTGAGGACTAGCGGGAACCAAGAGACCCAGTACTTC; CDR3aa: CASSLRTSGNQETQYF
v_gene: TRBV5-1; j_gene: TRBJ2-7; abundance: .; d_gene: .; CDR3nt: TGCGCCAGCAGCTTGAGTGCAGTCGAAACCTACGAGCAGTACTTC; CDR3aa: CASSLSAVETYEQYF
v_gene: TRBV7-2; j_gene: TRBJ2-3; abundance: .; d_gene: TRBD2; CDR3nt: TGTGCCAGCAGCTTAGGGCTAGCGGCACGAGATACGCAGTATTTT; CDR3aa: CASSLGLAARDTQYF
v_gene: TRBV7-6; j_gene: TRBJ2-1; abundance: .; d_gene: TRBD2; CDR3nt: TGTGCCAGCAGCTTTGAGCTAGCGGGAGTCGATGAGCAGTTCTTC; CDR3aa: CASSFELAGVDEQFF
v_gene: TRBV18; j_gene: TRBJ1-2; abundance: .; d_gene: TRBD1; CDR3nt: TGTGCCAGCTCACCGGACAGGGTTGGCGATGGCTACACCTTC; CDR3aa: CASSPDRVGDGYTF
v_gene: TRBV7-9; j_gene: TRBJ2-3; abundance: .; d_gene: TRBD1; CDR3nt: TGTGCCACCCCCGAGGGGGCGACAGATACGCAGTATTTT; CDR3aa: CATPEGATDTQYF
v_gene: TRBV10-3; j_gene: TRBJ1-2; abundance: few; d_gene: .; CDR3nt: TGTGCCATCAGTGAGTCGATAGTGAGGGTTCTTAACTATGGCTACACCTTC; CDR3aa: CAISESIVRVLNYGYTF
v_gene: TRBV11-3; j_gene: TRBJ2-1; abundance: .; d_gene: .; CDR3nt: TGTGCCAGCAGCCAAGACGACTATGAGCAGTTCTTC; CDR3aa: CASSQDDYEQFF
v_gene: TRBV6-6; j_gene: TRBJ2-1; abundance: .; d_gene: .; CDR3nt: TGTGCCAGCAGTACGGCTACAGGCAATGAGCAGTTCTTC; CDR3aa: CASSTATGNEQFF
v_gene: TRBV14; j_gene: TRBJ2-5; abundance: .; d_gene: .; CDR3nt: TGTGCCAGCAGCCAAGACCGACGGGTGCCAGAGACCCAGTACTTC; CDR3aa: CASSQDRRVPETQYF
v_gene: TRBV27; j_gene: TRBJ2-7; abundance: .; d_gene: TRBD1; CDR3nt: TGTGCCAGCAGTACCCGGGACAGATTATACGAGCAGTACTTC; CDR3aa: CASSTRDRLYEQYF
v_gene: TRBV6-8; j_gene: TRBJ2-7; abundance: .; d_gene: TRBD2; CDR3nt: TGTGCCAGCAGTTATATCCGGGCTAGCGGGACCTACGAGCAGTACTTC; CDR3aa: CASSYIRASGTYEQYF
v_gene: TRBV5-5; j_gene: TRBJ2-1; abundance: once; d_gene: TRBD2; CDR3nt: TGTGCCAGCAGCTATAGGACTAGCGGTTACAATGAGCAGTTCTTC; CDR3aa: CASSYRTSGYNEQFF
v_gene: TRBV11-2; j_gene: TRBJ2-3; abundance: .; d_gene: .; CDR3nt: TGTGCCAGCAGCTTAGGTTGGGCCACAGATACGCAGTATTTT; CDR3aa: CASSLGWATDTQYF
v_gene: TRBV6-5; j_gene: TRBJ2-7; abundance: few; d_gene: TRBD1; CDR3nt: TGTGCCAGCAGGAGGGACAGGGGGAGTTACGAGCAGTACTTC; CDR3aa: CASRRDRGSYEQYF
v_gene: TRBV14; j_gene: TRBJ2-7; abundance: .; d_gene: .; CDR3nt: TGTGCCAGCAGCCACAGGGTCTACGAGCAGTACTTC; CDR3aa: CASSHRVYEQYF
v_gene: TRBV21-1; j_gene: TRBJ1-4; abundance: .; d_gene: .; CDR3nt: TGTGCCGGACTGATCCACGGTAATGAAAAACTGTTTTTT; CDR3aa: CAGLIHGNEKLFF
v_gene: TRBV2; j_gene: TRBJ2-7; abundance: .; d_gene: TRBD2; CDR3nt: TGTGCCAGCAGCGCCAGGACTAGCAGCTACGAGCAGTACTTC; CDR3aa: CASSARTSSYEQYF
v_gene: TRBV28; j_gene: TRBJ1-2; abundance: .; d_gene: TRBD1; CDR3nt: TGTGCCAGCGGGGTCGGGACAGGCTATGGCTACACCTTC; CDR3aa: CASGVGTGYGYTF
v_gene: TRBV6-5; j_gene: TRBJ2-7; abundance: .; d_gene: TRBD2; CDR3nt: TGTGCCAGCAGTTACGGCCCGGGACTAGCTTACGAGCAGTACTTC; CDR3aa: CASSYGPGLAYEQYF
v_gene: TRBV7-3; j_gene: TRBJ2-6; abundance: .; d_gene: .; CDR3nt: TGTGCCAGCAGCTGGGCTCCAGGGCCCGGGGCCAACGTCCTGACTTTC; CDR3aa: CASSWAPGPGANVLTF
v_gene: TRBV6-5; j_gene: TRBJ2-7; abundance: .; d_gene: .; CDR3nt: TGTGCCAGCAAAGCGACTAGAGTCCACGAGCAGTACTTC; CDR3aa: CASKATRVHEQYF
v_gene: TRBV5-6; j_gene: TRBJ1-5; abundance: .; d_gene: .; CDR3nt: TGTGCCAGCAGCTTGTGGGGGGGGTTTCAGCCCCAGCATTTT; CDR3aa: CASSLWGGFQPQHF
v_gene: TRBV5-6; j_gene: TRBJ1-2; abundance: .; d_gene: .; CDR3nt: TGTGCCAGCGGCGGGGGGGACCTTTATGGCTACACCTTC; CDR3aa: CASGGGDLYGYTF
v_gene: TRBV19; j_gene: TRBJ2-1; abundance: .; d_gene: .; CDR3nt: TGTGCCAGTAGTCCCACCCCAGGGGCAGCGGGAAATGAGCAGTTCTTC; CDR3aa: CASSPTPGAAGNEQFF
v_gene: TRBV7-8; j_gene: TRBJ2-1; abundance: .; d_gene: TRBD2; CDR3nt: TGTGCCAGCAGCGCGCAGACCGGGACTAGCGTATTCTTC; CDR3aa: CASSAQTGTSVFF
v_gene: TRBV7-2; j_gene: TRBJ2-2; abundance: .; d_gene: .; CDR3nt: TGTGCCAGCAGCGGCCCTGGAGGGACGAACACCGGGGAGCTGTTTTTT; CDR3aa: CASSGPGGTNTGELFF
v_gene: TRBV2; j_gene: TRBJ2-2; abundance: .; d_gene: TRBD1; CDR3nt: TGTGCCAGCAGACACGGGACAGCGAACACCGGGGAGCTGTTTTTT; CDR3aa: CASRHGTANTGELFF
v_gene: TRBV5-4; j_gene: TRBJ1-2; abundance: .; d_gene: .; CDR3nt: TGTGCCAGCAGCTTGGCGACACGCTATGGCTACACCTTC; CDR3aa: CASSLATRYGYTF
v_gene: TRBV4-1; j_gene: TRBJ2-5; abundance: .; d_gene: .; CDR3nt: TGCGCCAGCAGCCAAGTCCAGGGCGCGTCGGCAGAGACCCAGTACTTC; CDR3aa: CASSQVQGASAETQYF
v_gene: TRBV27; j_gene: TRBJ2-3; abundance: .; d_gene: .; CDR3nt: TGTGCCAGCAGTTCCGCGTTACTAGCAGATACGCAGTATTTT; CDR3aa: CASSSALLADTQYF
v_gene: TRBV7-9; j_gene: TRBJ2-1; abundance: .; d_gene: .; CDR3nt: TGTGCCAGCAGCTTAGGTTTCGGGGTATACAATGAGCAGTTCTTC; CDR3aa: CASSLGFGVYNEQFF
v_gene: TRBV18; j_gene: TRBJ2-1; abundance: .; d_gene: .; CDR3nt: TGTGCCAGCTCACAGCAGGGAGAGCAGTTCTTC; CDR3aa: CASSQQGEQFF
v_gene: TRBV15; j_gene: TRBJ1-5; abundance: few; d_gene: TRBD1; CDR3nt: TGTGCCACCAATCCGGGACAGTATAGCAATCAGCCCCAGCATTTT; CDR3aa: CATNPGQYSNQPQHF